The clone carrying this TCR beta chain appeared a few times. The antigen remains unidentified. This sample stems from a study of T-cell memory formation after mild COVID-19. Overall study findings and caveats: There was a balanced CD4/CD8 profile in clones contracting day 15 to 85, and later expanders leaned CD4+.

TCR alpha and TCR beta cDNA libraries carrying sample barcodes and UMIs were produced by 5'RACE using constant-segment primers. TCRdb reprocessed the 5' RACE reads via MiXCR and lists one record per CDR3 protein. The table lists 550,000 to 600,000 distinct CDR3 sequences, about a fifth of them singletons, with around 8.4% in the top ten. The ends lost 4 bases at V and 6 bases at J; junction bases unmatched: 9. CDR1 and CDR2 from the germline V gene are SGHNT and YYREEE (reference sequence). The CDR3 is made up of 15 amino acids. The chain has TRBV5-4 and TRBJ2-3; 9 nucleotides agree with TRBD2. Sequenced: PBMCs or a T cell subset sorted from them (not recorded which). The TCR originated in an adult woman who had mild COVID-19 (a few samples of this study predate the infection). Cell type and time point are not known. This CDR3 reads CASSRAGLASDTQYF. CDR3 in DNA: TGTGCCAGCAGCCGTGCGGGACTAGCTTCGGATACGCAGTATTTT.